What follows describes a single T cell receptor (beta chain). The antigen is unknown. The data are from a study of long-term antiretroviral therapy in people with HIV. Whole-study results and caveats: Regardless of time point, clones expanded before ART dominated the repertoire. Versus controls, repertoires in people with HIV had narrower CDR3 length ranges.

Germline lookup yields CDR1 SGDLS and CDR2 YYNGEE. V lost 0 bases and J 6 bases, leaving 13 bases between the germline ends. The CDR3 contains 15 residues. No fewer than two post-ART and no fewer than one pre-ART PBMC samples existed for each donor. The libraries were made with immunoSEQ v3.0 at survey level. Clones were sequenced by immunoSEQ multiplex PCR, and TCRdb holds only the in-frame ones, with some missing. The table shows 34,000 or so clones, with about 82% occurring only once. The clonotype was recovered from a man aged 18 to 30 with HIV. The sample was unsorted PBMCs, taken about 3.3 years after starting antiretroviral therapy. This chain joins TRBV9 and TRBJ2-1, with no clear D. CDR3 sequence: CASSVVETVPNEQFF. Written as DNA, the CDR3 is TGTGCCAGCAGCGTAGTAGAAACCGTTCCCAATGAGCAGTTCTTC.